A selection of T cell receptor beta chains follows, all from one sample in a study of patients and donors after allogeneic stem cell transplantation. Each CDR3 protein is one row after TCRdb ran MiXCR on the RT-PCR reads. The sample has 25,000 to 35,000 distinct CDR3 sequences; about 6.8% are singletons. Specimen: blood, either unsorted or a sorted T cell fraction (not recorded which). The origin of the receptors is a human donor who was either an allogeneic HSCT recipient or a stem cell or donor lymphocyte infusion donor (not recorded which). It is not recorded whose cells these are; they may come from a transplant donor. CDR3s include the opening cysteine and the closing phenylalanine or tryptophan. Each record gives: CDR3 protein, CDR3 DNA, clone size, J gene, V gene, D gene. A D gene is named only where the DNA matches it firmly. Only some rows state a clone size, as once, few, many or a class for expanded clones.

CDR3: CASSLAGGFETQYF
DNA: TGTGCCAGCAGTTTAGCGGGAGGATTTGAGACCCAGTACTTC
size: NA
J: TRBJ2-5
V: TRBV12-3/TRBV12-4
D: NA

CDR3: CASSVAGAPNEQFF
DNA: TGTGCCAGCAGCGTAGCGGGAGCTCCCAATGAGCAGTTCTTC
size: few
J: TRBJ2-1
V: TRBV9
D: NA

CDR3: CASRRDFHTDTQYF
DNA: TGTGCCAGCAGACGGGACTTCCACACAGATACGCAGTATTTT
size: few
J: TRBJ2-3
V: TRBV3-2
D: NA

CDR3: CATQPPSGSYTGELFF
DNA: TGTGCCACCCAACCCCCTAGCGGGAGTTACACCGGGGAGCTGTTTTTT
size: NA
J: TRBJ2-2
V: TRBV24-1
D: TRBD2

CDR3: CASSRGTSPSYNEQFF
DNA: TGTGCCAGCAGCCGCGGGACTTCTCCTTCCTACAATGAGCAGTTCTTC
size: many
J: TRBJ2-1
V: TRBV4-2
D: NA

CDR3: CASSYGTGWGELFF
DNA: TGTGCCAGCAGCTACGGGACAGGATGGGGGGAGCTGTTTTTT
size: few
J: TRBJ2-2
V: TRBV27
D: TRBD1

CDR3: CASSYSGRRTNEKLFF
DNA: TGTGCCAGCAGTTACTCCGGACGGCGGACTAATGAAAAACTGTTTTTT
size: many
J: TRBJ1-4
V: TRBV6-6
D: NA

CDR3: CASSLLGTSGIETQYF
DNA: TGTGCCAGCAGTCTCCTCGGGACTAGCGGGATAGAGACCCAGTACTTC
size: few
J: TRBJ2-5
V: TRBV28
D: TRBD2

CDR3: CASSYGLAGGYNEQFF
DNA: TGTGCCAGCAGTTACGGACTAGCAGGGGGATACAATGAGCAGTTCTTC
size: many
J: TRBJ2-1
V: TRBV6-2/TRBV6-3
D: NA

CDR3: CASSSDPGMISEAFF
DNA: TGTGCCAGCAGCTCTGACCCAGGAATGATAAGTGAAGCTTTCTTT
size: medium-sized
J: TRBJ1-1
V: TRBV7-9
D: NA

CDR3: CATSGGRQGSILNEQFF
DNA: TGTGCCACCAGTGGGGGCCGGCAGGGATCAATTCTCAATGAGCAGTTCTTC
size: few
J: TRBJ2-1
V: TRBV24-1
D: NA

CDR3: CASTRNSGRADTQYF
DNA: TGTGCCAGCACCCGTAATAGCGGGAGGGCGGATACGCAGTATTTT
size: many
J: TRBJ2-3
V: TRBV11-2
D: TRBD2

CDR3: CASSTGGGGETQYF
DNA: TGTGCCAGCAGTACGGGGGGAGGTGGGGAGACCCAGTACTTC
size: few
J: TRBJ2-5
V: TRBV6-5
D: TRBD2

CDR3: CASSEMSGRGEQFF
DNA: TGTGCCAGCAGCGAAATGAGCGGGCGGGGTGAGCAGTTCTTC
size: NA
J: TRBJ2-1
V: TRBV7-6
D: NA

CDR3: CASSQDGRGSYNEQFF
DNA: TGTGCCAGCAGCCAAGATGGCCGGGGCTCCTACAATGAGCAGTTCTTC
size: NA
J: TRBJ2-1
V: TRBV4-2
D: NA

CDR3: CASSLGFRGKLFF
DNA: TGTGCCAGCAGTTTGGGTTTCAGGGGAAAACTGTTTTTT
size: many
J: TRBJ1-4
V: TRBV28
D: NA

CDR3: CSVGTGFLKTEAFF
DNA: TGCAGCGTTGGAACAGGGTTTCTTAAAACTGAAGCTTTCTTT
size: many
J: TRBJ1-1
V: TRBV29-1
D: NA

CDR3: CSASGGANYGYTF
DNA: TGCAGTGCTAGCGGGGGGGCGAACTATGGCTACACCTTC
size: many
J: TRBJ1-2
V: TRBV20-1
D: NA

CDR3: CASSPGRFQAFF
DNA: TGTGCCAGCAGCCCGGGACGTTTCCAGGCTTTCTTT
size: medium-sized
J: TRBJ1-1
V: TRBV3-1
D: NA

CDR3: CSARKLENEQFF
DNA: TGCAGTGCAAGAAAACTAGAAAATGAGCAGTTCTTC
size: NA
J: TRBJ2-1
V: TRBV20-1
D: NA

CDR3: CASRKLAGASGELFF
DNA: TGTGCCAGCAGAAAACTAGCGGGAGCGTCCGGGGAGCTGTTTTTT
size: many
J: TRBJ2-2
V: TRBV6-5
D: TRBD2

CDR3: CASSQSSGRVVPDTQYF
DNA: TGTGCCAGCAGCCAGAGTAGCGGGAGAGTTGTTCCAGATACGCAGTATTTT
size: NA
J: TRBJ2-3
V: TRBV3-1
D: TRBD2

CDR3: CASSEYRFTGANTGELFF
DNA: TGTGCCAGCAGTGAATATAGGTTCACAGGGGCGAACACCGGGGAGCTGTTTTTT
size: many
J: TRBJ2-2
V: TRBV25-1
D: TRBD1

CDR3: CASSLGGTDMNTEAFF
DNA: TGTGCCAGCAGCTTGGGGGGGACAGACATGAACACTGAAGCTTTCTTT
size: many
J: TRBJ1-1
V: TRBV5-5
D: TRBD1

CDR3: CASSRRLAGEETQYF
DNA: TGTGCCAGCAGTCGAAGACTAGCGGGAGAAGAGACCCAGTACTTC
size: many
J: TRBJ2-5
V: TRBV5-4
D: TRBD2

CDR3: CASSEYWEGEQFF
DNA: TGTGCCAGCAGTGAATACTGGGAGGGAGAGCAGTTCTTC
size: many
J: TRBJ2-1
V: TRBV25-1
D: TRBD2